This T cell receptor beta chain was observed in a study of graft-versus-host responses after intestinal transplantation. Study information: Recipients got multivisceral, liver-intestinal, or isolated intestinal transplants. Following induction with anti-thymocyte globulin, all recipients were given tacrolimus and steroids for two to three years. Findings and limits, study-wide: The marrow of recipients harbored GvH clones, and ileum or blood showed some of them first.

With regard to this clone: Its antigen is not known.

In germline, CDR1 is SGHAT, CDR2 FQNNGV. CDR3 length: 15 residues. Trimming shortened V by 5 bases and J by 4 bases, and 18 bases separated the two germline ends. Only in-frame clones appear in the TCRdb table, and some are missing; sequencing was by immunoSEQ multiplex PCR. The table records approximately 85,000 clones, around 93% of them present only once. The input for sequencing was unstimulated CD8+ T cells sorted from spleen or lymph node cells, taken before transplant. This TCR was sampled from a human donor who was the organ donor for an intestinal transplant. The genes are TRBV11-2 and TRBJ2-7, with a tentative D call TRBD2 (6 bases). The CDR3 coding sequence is TGTGCCAGCAGCCCCGGCTTACTAGCTGGTTACGAGCAGTACTTC. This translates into CASSPGLLAGYEQYF.